This T cell receptor beta chain derives from a study of blood T cell repertoires in COVID-19. Original analysis: Amplification from reference gene primers served as the basis for estimated nucleated cell counts. This table comes from immunoSEQ multiplex PCR, and its TCRdb copy is limited to in-frame clones, with some not included. The D gene and trimming were derived from the DNA, and the V and J assignments and clone size from that table. The sample gives more than 80,000 clones, about 83% of which show up once; approximately 16% is in the top ten. This CDR3 contains 12 residues. Germline values: CDR1 SEHNR, CDR2 FQNEAQ (reference sequence). Trimming shortened V by 3 bases and J by 6 bases, and 9 bases separated the two germline ends.

The material sequenced was peripheral blood. The source of this sequence is a woman between 55 and 75 years old with COVID-19, enrolled during active disease. The chain has TRBV7-9 and TRBJ2-7; tentative D call: TRBD1 (6 bases). The CDR3 here is CASSFQGSEQYF. CDR3 coding DNA: TGTGCCAGCAGCTTCCAGGGGAGCGAGCAGTACTTC.